Presented here are 11 T cell receptor beta chains from one specimen sequenced in a study of T cell responses to AZD1222 COVID-19 vaccine. Produced via immunoSEQ multiplex PCR; TCRdb's table is partial and in-frame only. The sample records about 130,000 clones, about 93% being singletons. The material was peripheral blood, obtained on day 0 of AZD1222 vaccination. The receptors derive from an adult in good health.

The chain's CDR3 is CASSPNKGVSGANVLTF. DNA for the CDR3: TGTGCCAGCAGTCCGAATAAAGGGGTCTCTGGGGCCAACGTCCTGACTTTC. The chain employs TRBV28 and TRBJ2-6, with a weak D call TRBD1 (5 bases). The CDR3 sequence is 17 residues long. Germline V gene lookup returns CDR1 MDHEN and CDR2 SYDVKM. The V end lost 5 bases, the J end lost 0 bases, and 14 bases lay between the germline ends. The full variable domain, its missing parts supplied by reference TRBV28 and TRBJ2-6, is DVKVTQSSRYLVKRTGEKVFLECVQDMDHENMFWYRQDPGLGLRLIYFSYDVKMKEKGDIPEGYSVSREKKERFSLILESASTNQTSMYLCASSPNKGVSGANVLTFGAGSRLTVL.

The rearrangement links TRBV7-3 to TRBJ2-4; a weak D match, TRBD2 (6 bases). V shed 6 bases and J shed 11 bases, with 17 bases lying between them. The CDR3 length is 13 residues. The germline gives CDR1 SGHTA, CDR2 FQGTGA. The CDR3 DNA reads as TGTGCCAGCAGTCAGGACTATCTGAGCTTTCAGTACTTC. Its translation: CASSQDYLSFQYF.

The gene calls are TRBV19 and TRBJ1-5; D possibly corresponds to TRBD1 (5 bases). The germline V gene encodes CDR1 LNHDA and CDR2 SQIVND (reference sequence). This CDR3 comprises 15 residues. The germline V and J ends were trimmed by 6 bases and 6 bases, with 18 bases remaining between them. CDR3 DNA: TGTGCCAGTAGGAAGACCGGGGGATCGGGTCAGCCCCAGCATTTT. This encodes CASRKTGGSGQPQHF.

The chain carries TRBV30 and TRBJ2-7; no reliable D call. The V end was cut by 1 base, the J end by 4 bases, with 8 bases between. This CDR3 has 12 residues. Germline loops: CDR1 GTSNPN, CDR2 SVGIG (reference sequence). CDR3 DNA sequence: TGTGCCTGGAGTGCGACGGGTTACGAGCAGTACTTC. Amino acid sequence: CAWSATGYEQYF. Using reference TRBV30 and TRBJ2-7 for the parts outside the CDR3, the full variable domain is SQTIHQWPATLVQPVGSPLSLECTVEGTSNPNLYWYRQAAGRGLQLLFYSVGIGQISSEVPQNLSASRPQDRQFILSSKKLLLSDSGFYLCAWSATGYEQYFGPGTRLTVT.

The chain couples TRBV10-2 to TRBJ2-1, with D possibly matching TRBD2 (5 bases). Per germline, CDR1 WSHSY and CDR2 SAAADI. CDR3 length: 15 residues. Trimming took off 9 bases at V and 0 bases at J, with 15 bases between the two ends. The CDR3 region is CASSRGPSSYNEQFF. As DNA, the CDR3 is TGCGCCAGTTCTCGAGGGCCCAGCTCCTACAATGAGCAGTTCTTC.

The gene calls are TRBV9 and TRBJ1-5; 7 nucleotides agree with TRBD1. CDR3 size: 14 residues. The junction had 2 bases not matched to a gene; V was cut back by 3 bases and J by 2 bases. CDR1 is SGDLS and CDR2 is YYNGEE in the germline V gene. DNA for the CDR3: TGTGCCAGCAGCGGAGGACAGGGCAATCAGCCCCAGCATTTT. Its translation is CASSGGQGNQPQHF.

This chain's CDR3 is CASSSPGTGKDTGELFF. The CDR3 bases are TGCGCCAGCAGTTCCCCCGGGACAGGGAAGGACACCGGGGAGCTGTTTTTT. The chain joins TRBV23-1 to TRBJ2-2, with 9 bases that match TRBD1. TRBV23-1 is sorted into the ORF group, with uncertain function. The CDR3 length is 17 residues. The trim removed 5 bases at V and 3 bases at J, leaving 10 bases unmatched.

V and J are TRBV6-2 or TRBV6-3 and TRBJ2-1; unclear D gene. The CDR3 loop spans 12 amino acids. In germline, CDR1 is MNHEY, CDR2 SVGEGT. V lost 2 bases and J 6 bases, leaving 5 bases between the germline ends. CDR3 DNA: TGTGCCAGCAGTTACAACCCCAATGAGCAGTTCTTC. Its translation is CASSYNPNEQFF.

The chain carries TRBV27 and TRBJ2-7; 8 bases map to TRBD1. Germline loops: CDR1 MNHEY, CDR2 SMNVEV (reference sequence). CDR3 length: 13 residues. Trimming removed 8 bases from V and 5 bases from J; junction bases left unmatched: 8. CDR3 sequence (DNA): TGTGCCAGCCGTTCGGACAGGGAACACGAGCAGTACTTC. Amino acids: CASRSDREHEQYF.

The chain employs TRBV10-3 and TRBJ2-7, with D tentatively TRBD1 (8 bases). Germline V gives CDR1 ENHRY, CDR2 SYGVKD. The CDR3 spans 15 residues. V lost 2 bases and J lost 4, with 15 bases in between. CDR3 DNA sequence: TGTGCCATCAGTGAGCCAAAACAGGGGGGGTACGAGCAGTACTTC. Its protein product is CAISEPKQGGYEQYF.

This clone was seen just once. The chain couples TRBV5-1 to TRBJ2-1; 12 nucleotides agree with TRBD2. The CDR3 loop spans 17 amino acids. CDR1 SGHRS and CDR2 YFSETQ come from the germline V gene. V shed 3 bases, J shed 1 base, and the junction held 5 bases outside the gene matches. The CDR3 nucleotides are TGCGCCAGCAGCTCTAGCGGGAGGGGAGGGTCCTACAATGAGCAGTTCTTC. Translated, it gives CASSSSGRGGSYNEQFF.